The clone carrying this TCR beta chain has only a few counts. Its antigen is still unknown. This sample is part of a study of cytomegalovirus exposure and HLA in healthy donors. The donors comprised healthy bone marrow donors. General study points: In a later analysis, CMV-associated beta chains were mostly HLA-associated, it appeared. HLA-A and HLA-B allele assignments for most subjects were reportedly predicted accurately using TCR beta sequences.

Looked up from germline, CDR1 is MNHEY and CDR2 is SMNVEV (reference sequence). The V segment lost 6 bases and the J segment 2 bases; nucleotides outside the gene matches: 2. The CDR3 spans 13 residues. The primer mix had 60 Vbeta and 13 Jbeta primers. Original methodology: A later analysis counted some 87 million unique TCR beta chains, around 10 million shared. Assay used: immunoSEQ multiplex PCR; TCRdb lists only in-frame clones, some missing. The V and J calls and clone size come from that table; D and trimming were worked out from the DNA. The data contain 150,000 to 250,000 clones, about four fifths of them singletons.

This clonotype was obtained from a boy between 2 and 10 years old in good health and CMV-seronegative. Sequenced input: PBMCs. The chain recombines TRBV27 with TRBJ2-7, with 9 bases that match TRBD1. CDR3 coding DNA: TGTGCCAGCAGAAGACAGGGGGCCTACGAGCAGTACTTC. It yields the protein CASRRQGAYEQYF.